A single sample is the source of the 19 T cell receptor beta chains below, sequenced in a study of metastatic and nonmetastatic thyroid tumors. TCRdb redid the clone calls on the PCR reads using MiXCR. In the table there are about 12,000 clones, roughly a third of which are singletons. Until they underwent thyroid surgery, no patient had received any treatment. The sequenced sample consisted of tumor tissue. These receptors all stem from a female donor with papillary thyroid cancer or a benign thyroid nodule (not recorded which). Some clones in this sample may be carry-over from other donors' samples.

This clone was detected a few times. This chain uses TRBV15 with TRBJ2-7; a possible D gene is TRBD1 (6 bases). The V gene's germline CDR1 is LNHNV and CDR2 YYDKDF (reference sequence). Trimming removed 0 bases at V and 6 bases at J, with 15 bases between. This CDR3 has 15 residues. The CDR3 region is CATSRDVGARTEQYV. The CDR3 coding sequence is TGTGCCACCAGCAGAGACGTGGGGGCCAGAACCGAGCAGTACGTC.

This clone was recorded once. The CDR3 DNA sequence: TGCGCCAGCAGCGGACCCTGGAGGGACAATGAGCAGTTCTTC. Translation gives CASSGPWRDNEQFF. V gene TRBV5-1 combines with J gene TRBJ2-1; possibly TRBD2 for D (6 bases). V was clipped by 4 bases and J by 5 bases, with 13 bases between them. The CDR3 loop spans 14 amino acids. CDR1 is SGHRS and CDR2 is YFSETQ in the germline V gene.

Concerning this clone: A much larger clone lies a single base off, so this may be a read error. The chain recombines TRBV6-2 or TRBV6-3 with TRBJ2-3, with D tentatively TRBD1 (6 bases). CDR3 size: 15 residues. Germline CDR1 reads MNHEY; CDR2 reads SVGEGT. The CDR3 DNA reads TGTGCCAGCAGACGTGGGTACAGGGAGACAGATACGCAGTACTTT. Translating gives CASRRGYRETDTQYF.

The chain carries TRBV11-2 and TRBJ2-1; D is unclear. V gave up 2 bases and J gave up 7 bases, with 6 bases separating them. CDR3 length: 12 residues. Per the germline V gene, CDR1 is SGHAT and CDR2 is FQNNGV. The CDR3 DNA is TGTGCCAGCAGCTTACTGGCAAATGAGCAGTTCTTC. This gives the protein CASSLLANEQFF.

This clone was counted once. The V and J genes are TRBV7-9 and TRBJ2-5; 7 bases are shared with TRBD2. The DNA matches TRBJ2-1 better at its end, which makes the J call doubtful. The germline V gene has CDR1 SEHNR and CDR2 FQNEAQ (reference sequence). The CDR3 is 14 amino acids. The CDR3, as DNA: TGTGCCAGCAGCTTGTGGGAGGGCCACAATGAGCAGTTCTTC. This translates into CASSLWEGHNEQFF.

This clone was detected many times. The DNA of the CDR3 is TGCAGTGCTCCGCCGGGCAGCGGGGGGTCACATGAGCAGTTCTTC. Protein sequence: CSAPPGSGGSHEQFF. The gene calls are TRBV20-1 and TRBJ2-1; TRBD2 agrees at 9 bases. In germline, CDR1 is DFQATT, CDR2 SNEGSKA (reference sequence). J gave up 8 bases and V 5 bases, and 13 bases lay outside the gene matches. The CDR3 is 15 residues long.

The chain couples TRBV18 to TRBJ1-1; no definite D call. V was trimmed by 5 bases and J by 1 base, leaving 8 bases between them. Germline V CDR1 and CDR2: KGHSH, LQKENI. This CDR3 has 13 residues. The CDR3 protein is CASSARRNTEAFF. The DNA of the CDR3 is TGTGCCAGCTCAGCACGAAGGAACACTGAAGCTTTCTTT. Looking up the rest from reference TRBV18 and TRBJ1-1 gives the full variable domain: NAGVMQNPRHLVRRRGQEARLRCSPMKGHSHVYWYRQLPEEGLKFMVYLQKENIIDESGMPKERFSAEFPKEGPSILRIQQVVRGDSAAYFCASSARRNTEAFFGQGTRLTVV.

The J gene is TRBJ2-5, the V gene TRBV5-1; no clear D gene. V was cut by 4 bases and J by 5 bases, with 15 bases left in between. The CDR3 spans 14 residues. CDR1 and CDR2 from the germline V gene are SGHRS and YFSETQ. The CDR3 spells CASSIRRSAETQYF. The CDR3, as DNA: TGCGCCAGCAGCATCCGTAGGAGTGCCGAGACCCAGTACTTC.

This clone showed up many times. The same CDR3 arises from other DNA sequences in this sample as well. The CDR3 spells CSVSTSGRAYEQYF. The CDR3 DNA sequence: TGCAGCGTATCGACTAGCGGGAGGGCCTACGAGCAGTACTTC. This chain uses TRBV29-1 with TRBJ2-7; 14 positions agree with TRBD2. With V trimmed by 6 bases and J by 2 bases, 3 bases remained unmatched. The CDR3 is made up of 14 amino acids. Per germline, CDR1 SQVTM and CDR2 ANQGSEA.

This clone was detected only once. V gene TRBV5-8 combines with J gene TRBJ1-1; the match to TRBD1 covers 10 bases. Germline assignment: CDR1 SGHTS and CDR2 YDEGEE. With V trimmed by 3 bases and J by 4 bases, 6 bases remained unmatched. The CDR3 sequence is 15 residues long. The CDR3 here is CASSSDRGKTTEAFF. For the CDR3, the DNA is TGTGCCAGCAGCTCGGACAGGGGGAAGACCACTGAAGCTTTCTTT.

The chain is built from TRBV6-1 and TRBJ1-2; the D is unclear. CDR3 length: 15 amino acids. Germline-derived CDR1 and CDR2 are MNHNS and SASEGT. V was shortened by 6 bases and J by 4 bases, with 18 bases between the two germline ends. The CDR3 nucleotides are TGTGCCAGCAGCTTTAGGGTTACGGGGAGCTATGGCTACACCTTC. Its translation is CASSFRVTGSYGYTF.

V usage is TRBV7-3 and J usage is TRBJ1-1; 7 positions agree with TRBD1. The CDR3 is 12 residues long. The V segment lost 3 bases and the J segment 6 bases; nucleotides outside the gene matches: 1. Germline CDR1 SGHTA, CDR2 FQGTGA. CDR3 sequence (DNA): TGTGCCAGCAGCTTCACAGGGGCTGAAGCTTTCTTT. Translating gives CASSFTGAEAFF.

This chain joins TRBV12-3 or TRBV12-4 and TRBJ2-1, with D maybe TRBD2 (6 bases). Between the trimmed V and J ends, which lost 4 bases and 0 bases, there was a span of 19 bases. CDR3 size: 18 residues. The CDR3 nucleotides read TGTGCCAGCAGTTCAAGTGGAGGGGCAGGACACTCCTACAATGAGCAGTTCTTC. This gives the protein CASSSSGGAGHSYNEQFF.

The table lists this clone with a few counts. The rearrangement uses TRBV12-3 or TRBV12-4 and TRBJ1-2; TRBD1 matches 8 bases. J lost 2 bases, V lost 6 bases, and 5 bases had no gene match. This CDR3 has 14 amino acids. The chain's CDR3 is CASRYAGGNYGYTF. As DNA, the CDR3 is TGTGCCAGCAGGTACGCAGGGGGCAACTATGGCTACACCTTC.

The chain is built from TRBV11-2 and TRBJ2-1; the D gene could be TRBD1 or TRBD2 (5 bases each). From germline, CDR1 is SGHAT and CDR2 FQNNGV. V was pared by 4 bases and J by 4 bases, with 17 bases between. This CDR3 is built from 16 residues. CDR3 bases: TGTGCCAGCAGCTCGGGACCCAATCTAGGATACAATGAGCAGTTCTTC. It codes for CASSSGPNLGYNEQFF.

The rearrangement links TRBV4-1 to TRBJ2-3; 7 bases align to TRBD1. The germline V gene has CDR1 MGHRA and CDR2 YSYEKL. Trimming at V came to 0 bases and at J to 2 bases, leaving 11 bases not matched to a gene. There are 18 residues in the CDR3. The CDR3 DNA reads TGCGCCAGCAGCCAAGAGGTAACCGGGACAGACCACACAGATACGCAGTATTTT. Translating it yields CASSQEVTGTDHTDTQYF.

The CDR3 loop is CASSFLAGVFYNEQFF. In DNA, the CDR3 is TGTGCCAGCAGCTTTCTAGCGGGAGTTTTCTACAATGAGCAGTTCTTC. The chain uses TRBV11-2 and TRBJ2-1; TRBD2 agrees at 10 bases. CDR1 SGHAT and CDR2 FQNNGV come from the germline V gene. V lost 3 bases, J lost 3 bases, and 5 bases stayed unmatched. This CDR3 spans 16 amino acids.

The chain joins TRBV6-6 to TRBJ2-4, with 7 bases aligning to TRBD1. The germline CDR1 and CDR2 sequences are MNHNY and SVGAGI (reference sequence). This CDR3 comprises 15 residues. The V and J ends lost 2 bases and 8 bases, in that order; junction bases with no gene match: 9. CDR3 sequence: CASSYGKTGLDIQYF. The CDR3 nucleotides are TGTGCCAGCAGTTACGGGAAGACAGGGCTTGACATTCAGTACTTC.

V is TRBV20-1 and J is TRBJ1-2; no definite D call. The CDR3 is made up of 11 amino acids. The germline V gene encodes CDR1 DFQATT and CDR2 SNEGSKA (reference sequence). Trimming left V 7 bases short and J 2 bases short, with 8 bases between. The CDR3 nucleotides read TGCAGTGGAGTTGGCAACTATGGCTACACCTTC. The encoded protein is CSGVGNYGYTF.